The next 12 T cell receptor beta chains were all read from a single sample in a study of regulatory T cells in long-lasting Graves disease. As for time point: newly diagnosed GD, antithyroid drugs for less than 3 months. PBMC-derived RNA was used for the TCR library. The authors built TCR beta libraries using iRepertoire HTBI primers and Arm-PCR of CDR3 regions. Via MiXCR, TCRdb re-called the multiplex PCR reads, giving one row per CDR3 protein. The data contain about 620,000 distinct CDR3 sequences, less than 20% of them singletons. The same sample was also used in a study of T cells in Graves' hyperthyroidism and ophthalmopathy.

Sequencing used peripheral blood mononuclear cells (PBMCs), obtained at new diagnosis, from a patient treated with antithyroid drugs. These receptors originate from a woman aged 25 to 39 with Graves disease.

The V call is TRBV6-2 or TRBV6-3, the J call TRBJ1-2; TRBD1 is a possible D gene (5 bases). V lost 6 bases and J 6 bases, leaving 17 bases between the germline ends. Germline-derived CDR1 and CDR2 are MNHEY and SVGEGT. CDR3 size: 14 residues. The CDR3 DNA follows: TGTGCCAGCAGGGGTCAAGGGGCCCGGAATGGCTACACCTTC. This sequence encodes CASRGQGARNGYTF.

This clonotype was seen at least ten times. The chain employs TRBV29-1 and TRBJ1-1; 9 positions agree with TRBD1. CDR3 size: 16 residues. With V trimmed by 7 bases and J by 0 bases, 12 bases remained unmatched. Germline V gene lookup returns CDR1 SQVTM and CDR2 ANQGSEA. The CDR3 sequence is CSGTLWTGVMNTEAFF. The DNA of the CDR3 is TGCAGCGGGACCCTCTGGACAGGGGTCATGAACACTGAAGCTTTCTTT.

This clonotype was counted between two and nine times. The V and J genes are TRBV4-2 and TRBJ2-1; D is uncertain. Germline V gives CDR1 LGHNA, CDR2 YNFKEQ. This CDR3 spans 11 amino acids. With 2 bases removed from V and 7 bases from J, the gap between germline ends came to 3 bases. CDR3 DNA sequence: TGTGCCAGCAGCCAAACTAATGAGCAGTTCTTC. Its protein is CASSQTNEQFF.

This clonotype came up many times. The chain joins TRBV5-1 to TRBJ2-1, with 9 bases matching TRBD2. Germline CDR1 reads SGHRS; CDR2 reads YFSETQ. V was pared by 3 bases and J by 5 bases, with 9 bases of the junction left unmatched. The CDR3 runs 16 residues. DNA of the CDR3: TGCGCCAGCAGCTCATTACCGGGACTAGCCCACAATGAGCAGTTCTTC. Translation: CASSSLPGLAHNEQFF.

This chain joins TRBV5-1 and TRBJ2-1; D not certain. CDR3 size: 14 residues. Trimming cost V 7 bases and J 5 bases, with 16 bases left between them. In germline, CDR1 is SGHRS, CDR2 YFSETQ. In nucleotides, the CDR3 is TGCGCCAGCTCGGGCCTAGGAGCCGACAATGAGCAGTTCTTC. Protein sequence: CASSGLGADNEQFF.

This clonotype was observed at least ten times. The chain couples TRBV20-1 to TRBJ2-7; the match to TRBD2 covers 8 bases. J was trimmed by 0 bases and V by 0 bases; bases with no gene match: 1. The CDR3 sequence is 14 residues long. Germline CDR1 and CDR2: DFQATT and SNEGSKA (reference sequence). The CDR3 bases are TGCAGTGCTAGAGATCGGGGGGGCTCCTACGAGCAGTACTTC. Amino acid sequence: CSARDRGGSYEQYF.

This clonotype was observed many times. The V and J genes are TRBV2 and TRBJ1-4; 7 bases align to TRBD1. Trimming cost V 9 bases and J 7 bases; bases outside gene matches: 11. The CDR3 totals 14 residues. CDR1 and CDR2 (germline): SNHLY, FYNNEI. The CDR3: CASRDSGVFEKLFF. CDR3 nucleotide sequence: TGTGCCAGTCGGGACAGCGGAGTGTTTGAAAAACTGTTTTTT.

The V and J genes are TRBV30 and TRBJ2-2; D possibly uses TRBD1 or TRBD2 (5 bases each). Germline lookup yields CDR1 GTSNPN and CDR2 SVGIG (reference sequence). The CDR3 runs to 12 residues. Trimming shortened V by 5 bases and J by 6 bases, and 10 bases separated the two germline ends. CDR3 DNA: TGTGCCTGGCGGCCGGGGCCCGGGGAGCTGTTTTTT. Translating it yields CAWRPGPGELFF.

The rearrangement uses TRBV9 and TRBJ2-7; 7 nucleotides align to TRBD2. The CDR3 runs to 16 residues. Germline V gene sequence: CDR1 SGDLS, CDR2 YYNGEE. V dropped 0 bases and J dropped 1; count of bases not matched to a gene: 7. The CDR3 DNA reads TGTGCCAGCAGCGTAGGGGCGGGAGAGGGGTCCTACGAGCAGTACTTC. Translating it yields CASSVGAGEGSYEQYF.

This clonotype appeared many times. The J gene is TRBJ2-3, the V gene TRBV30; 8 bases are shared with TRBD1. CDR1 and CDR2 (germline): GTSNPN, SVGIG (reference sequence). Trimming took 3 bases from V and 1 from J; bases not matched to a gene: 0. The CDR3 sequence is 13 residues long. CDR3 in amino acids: CAWRQGGTDTQYF. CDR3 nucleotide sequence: TGTGCCTGGAGACAGGGGGGCACAGATACGCAGTATTTT.

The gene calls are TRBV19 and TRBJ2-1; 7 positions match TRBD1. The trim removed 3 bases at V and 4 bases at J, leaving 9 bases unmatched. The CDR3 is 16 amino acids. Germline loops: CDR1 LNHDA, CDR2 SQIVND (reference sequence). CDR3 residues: CASSIIRQGVYNEQFF. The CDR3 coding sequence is TGTGCCAGTAGTATTATCCGACAGGGAGTTTACAATGAGCAGTTCTTC. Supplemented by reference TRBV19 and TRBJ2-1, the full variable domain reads DGGITQSPKYLFRKEGQNVTLSCEQNLNHDAMYWYRQDPGQGLRLIYYSQIVNDFQKGDIAEGYSVSREKKESFPLTVTSAQKNPTAFYLCASSIIRQGVYNEQFFGPGTRLTVL.

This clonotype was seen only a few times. In DNA form, the CDR3 reads TGTGCCAGCAGCCCCCAGCCGGTAGGGGAGGAGACCCAGTACTTC. Translating gives CASSPQPVGEETQYF. The gene calls are TRBV7-6 and TRBJ2-5; perhaps D is TRBD1 or TRBD2 (5 bases each). The germline V gene encodes CDR1 SGHVS and CDR2 FNYEAQ. Trimming stripped 5 bases from V and 5 bases from J, with 18 bases between. The CDR3 has 15 amino acids.